This T cell receptor (beta chain) was obtained from a study of beta chain features in type 1 diabetes. There are 11 residues in the CDR3. The germline CDR1 and CDR2 sequences are SGHRS and YFSETQ. Trimming pared 4 bases from V and 3 bases from J, leaving 4 bases between. The study, taken as a whole, reports: Shorter TCRB CDR3s, moderately but significantly so, were found in Type 1 diabetes patients in all four CD4+ subsets.

What was sequenced were expressed TCRB transcripts, since all of the isolated RNA had been reverse transcribed. Clones were sequenced by immunoSEQ multiplex PCR, and TCRdb holds only the in-frame ones, with some missing. The table lists roughly 400,000 clones, over 9% of them singletons. With respect to this clone: The target antigen is unknown.

The sample taken for sequencing was central memory CD4+ T cells from blood. The clonotype comes from a man younger than 40 with type 1 diabetes. The chain recombines TRBV5-1 with TRBJ1-1; D is unclear. CDR3 amino acids: CASSGDTEAFF. CDR3 coding DNA: TGCGCCAGCAGCGGGGACACTGAAGCTTTCTTT.